The 8 T cell receptor beta chains below all came from one sample that was sequenced in a study of T cells of healthy individuals. Each CDR3 protein is one row after TCRdb ran MiXCR on the 5' RACE reads. The profile shows about 63,000 distinct CDR3 sequences, about 16% of them singletons. Every receptor here comes from a human donor in good health.

This clonotype is medium-sized within its sample. The chain employs TRBV20-1 and TRBJ1-5; 8 bases fit TRBD1. Germline-derived CDR1 and CDR2 are DFQATT and SNEGSKA (reference sequence). The V and J ends lost 3 bases and 2 bases, in that order; junction bases with no gene match: 6. The CDR3 has 15 residues. The CDR3 loop is CSARDREVGNQPQHF. The DNA for the CDR3 is TGCAGTGCTAGGGACAGGGAAGTAGGCAATCAGCCCCAGCATTTT.

The J gene is TRBJ2-3, the V gene TRBV12-3 or TRBV12-4, with TRBD2 matching over 11 bases. Trimming removed 2 bases from V and 10 bases from J; junction bases left unmatched: 11. This CDR3 is 16 amino acids long. CDR3 amino acids: CASSLSVLAGDRAQYF. The CDR3 DNA sequence: TGTGCCAGCAGTTTAAGTGTACTAGCGGGAGATAGAGCGCAGTATTTT.

This clonotype was detected many times. This chain links TRBV28 with TRBJ2-7; perhaps TRBD2 as D (5 bases). CDR1 is MDHEN, CDR2 SYDVKM, per germline. V was pared by 3 bases and J by 4 bases, with 10 bases between. This CDR3 spans 13 amino acids. The CDR3 sequence: CASSFSSLYEQYF. The CDR3 DNA reads TGTGCCAGCAGTTTCTCTAGCCTGTACGAGCAGTACTTC.

In its sample, this clonotype was seen many times. The chain couples TRBV11-2 to TRBJ2-1; a possible D gene is TRBD2 (6 bases). From germline, CDR1 is SGHAT and CDR2 FQNNGV. The V end lost 5 bases, the J end lost 4 bases, and 15 bases lay between the germline ends. This CDR3 has 15 amino acids. CDR3 in DNA: TGTGCCAGCAGCCGAGGTAATAGCGGTTACAATGAGCAGTTCTTC. It translates to CASSRGNSGYNEQFF.

This clonotype was observed at least ten times. This sequence joins TRBV20-1 and TRBJ2-3; D not certain. V was clipped by 5 bases and J by 0 bases, with 12 bases between them. The CDR3 consists of 14 residues. Germline CDR1 reads DFQATT; CDR2 reads SNEGSKA (reference sequence). CDR3: CSAPPDGSTDTQYF. CDR3 DNA: TGCAGTGCTCCCCCCGATGGAAGCACAGATACGCAGTATTTT.

This clonotype was recorded only once. The chain joins TRBV12-3 or TRBV12-4 to TRBJ1-2; D is uncertain. Trimming shortened V by 1 base and J by 2 bases, and 8 bases separated the two germline ends. The CDR3 has 14 residues. CDR3 residues: CASSLGSQNYGYTF. In nucleotides, the CDR3 is TGTGCCAGCAGTTTAGGCAGCCAGAACTATGGCTACACCTTC.

This chain uses TRBV19 with TRBJ2-5; TRBD2 matches 9 bases. Per the germline V gene, CDR1 is LNHDA and CDR2 is SQIVND (reference sequence). Trimming removed 8 bases from V and 4 bases from J; junction bases left unmatched: 11. The CDR3 is 15 residues long. The CDR3 nucleotides are TGTGCCAGTCGAAGGAGCGGGGGGAAGGGAGAGACCCAGTACTTC. This gives the protein CASRRSGGKGETQYF.

This sequence joins TRBV4-2 and TRBJ2-7; 11 bases agree with TRBD2. Germline CDR1 LGHNA, CDR2 YNFKEQ. The CDR3 loop spans 16 amino acids. Losses at the gene ends were 2 bases for V and 3 bases for J; bases not matched to a gene: 6. In nucleotides, the CDR3 is TGTGCCAGCAGCCAATTGACCGGGACTAGCGGCTACGAGCAGTACTTC. Protein sequence: CASSQLTGTSGYEQYF.